Following are 22 T cell receptor beta chains from one sample sequenced in a study of cytomegalovirus exposure and HLA in healthy donors. This PCR relied on a set of 60 Vbeta primers and 13 Jbeta primers. Clones were sequenced by immunoSEQ multiplex PCR, and TCRdb holds only the in-frame ones, with some missing. The sample lists over 150,000 clones, 60% to 80% occurring once. Sequencing was carried out using PBMCs. These receptors all come from a woman younger than 45 in good health and CMV-seropositive.

This clone was observed a few times. This chain joins TRBV28 and TRBJ2-7; 8 nucleotides align to TRBD1. In germline, CDR1 is MDHEN, CDR2 SYDVKM. The CDR3 has 14 amino acids. The trim removed 6 bases at V and 6 bases at J, leaving 10 bases unmatched. CDR3 residues: CASRIPDRGGEQYF. The CDR3 DNA is TGTGCCAGCAGAATCCCCGACAGGGGTGGCGAGCAGTACTTC.

This sequence joins TRBV28 and TRBJ1-3; possibly TRBD1 for D (5 bases). Germline CDR1 and CDR2: MDHEN and SYDVKM. The CDR3 has 15 amino acids. Trimming cost V 6 bases and J 4 bases, with 16 bases left between them. The CDR3 spells CASSSYGTFGNTIYF. The CDR3 DNA reads as TGTGCCAGCAGCTCCTACGGGACTTTCGGAAACACCATATATTTT.

V usage is TRBV27 and J usage is TRBJ1-2, with D perhaps matching TRBD1 (5 bases). The V end was cut by 3 bases, the J end by 6 bases, with 11 bases between. The CDR3 is 13 amino acids. The V gene's germline CDR1 is MNHEY and CDR2 SMNVEV (reference sequence). The CDR3 spells CASSFTREDGYTF. For the CDR3, the DNA is TGTGCCAGCAGTTTTACCAGGGAGGATGGCTACACCTTC.

V usage is TRBV5-3 and J usage is TRBJ2-7; D may be TRBD2 (5 bases). TRBV5-3 belongs to the ORF category, with a function that is uncertain. CDR3 length equals 17 residues. V lost 0 bases to trimming and J lost 3 bases, with 19 bases between them. The CDR3 region is CARSLALTAPRGYEQYF. The CDR3 coding sequence is TGTGCCAGAAGCTTGGCCTTAACAGCCCCCCGGGGCTACGAGCAGTACTTC.

The chain carries TRBV6-6 and TRBJ1-1, with 8 bases identical to TRBD1. In germline, CDR1 is MNHNY, CDR2 SVGAGI (reference sequence). The CDR3 sequence is 14 residues long. V shed 4 bases, J shed 6 bases, and the junction held 7 bases outside the gene matches. The CDR3 protein is CASSSGTGGAEAFF. Here the CDR3 DNA reads TGTGCCAGCAGTTCCGGGACAGGAGGCGCTGAAGCTTTCTTT.

The rearrangement links TRBV6-1 to TRBJ1-5; D may be TRBD1 (5 bases). CDR1 MNHNS and CDR2 SASEGT come from the germline V gene. V was pared by 6 bases and J by 0 bases, with 6 bases between. The CDR3 is made up of 13 amino acids. CDR3 protein: CASRGPSNQPQHF. CDR3 nucleotides: TGTGCCAGCAGGGGGCCTAGCAATCAGCCCCAGCATTTT.

The V and J genes are TRBV2 and TRBJ1-5; no firm D call. From germline, CDR1 is SNHLY and CDR2 FYNNEI. The CDR3 consists of 13 residues. Trimming cost V 1 base and J 10 bases, with 11 bases left between them. CDR3 DNA: TGTGCCAGCAGTGAAGTAGGAGTTCACCCCCAGCATTTT. The encoded protein is CASSEVGVHPQHF.

This clone was recorded once. The CDR3 region is CASSEGGTGGDGYTF. The DNA of the CDR3 is TGTGCCAGCAGTGAGGGAGGGACAGGGGGGGATGGCTACACCTTC. V is TRBV28 and J is TRBJ1-2; the match to TRBD1 covers 11 bases. V gave up 5 bases and J gave up 6 bases; unmatched junction bases: 8. Germline loops: CDR1 MDHEN, CDR2 SYDVKM. CDR3 size: 15 residues.

The chain joins TRBV29-1 to TRBJ2-7, with TRBD1 matching over 10 bases. Germline V gene sequence: CDR1 SQVTM, CDR2 ANQGSEA. CDR3 length: 14 amino acids. With V trimmed by 7 bases and J by 1 base, 7 bases remained unmatched. Here the CDR3 DNA reads TGCAGCGCCGGGTCGGGACAGGGGTCCTACGAGCAGTACTTC. Its protein product is CSAGSGQGSYEQYF.

This clone appeared a few times. CDR3 nucleotide sequence: TGTGCCAGCAGTGAATTTCAGGGGAACACCGGGGAGCTGTTTTTT. It specifies CASSEFQGNTGELFF. This chain joins TRBV6-1 and TRBJ2-2, with D possibly being TRBD1 (5 bases). V lost 2 bases, J lost 1 base, and 8 bases lay in between. The CDR3 has 15 amino acids. CDR1 and CDR2 (germline): MNHNS, SASEGT.

The rearrangement links TRBV27 to TRBJ2-1, with TRBD2 identical over 10 bases. CDR1 MNHEY and CDR2 SMNVEV come from the germline V gene (reference sequence). Trimming took 7 bases from V and 2 from J; bases not matched to a gene: 2. The CDR3 has 14 amino acids. The CDR3, as DNA: TGTGCCAGCACTAGCGGGAGCCCCTACAATGAGCAGTTCTTC. Translated, it gives CASTSGSPYNEQFF.

The chain combines TRBV5-1 with TRBJ2-3; 13 bases agree with TRBD2. The CDR3 is made up of 18 amino acids. CDR1 is SGHRS, CDR2 YFSETQ, per germline. Losses at the gene ends were 4 bases for V and 3 bases for J; bases not matched to a gene: 11. The CDR3 DNA follows: TGCGCCAGCAGCGTATCCGGGACTAGCGGGATTGGTACAGATACGCAGTATTTT. This translates into CASSVSGTSGIGTDTQYF.

This clone occurred a few times. The chain employs TRBV14 and TRBJ2-1; 7 bases map to TRBD2. The trim removed 1 base at V and 5 bases at J, leaving 11 bases unmatched. CDR1 and CDR2 (germline): SGHDN, FVKESK. The length of the CDR3 is 17 residues. The CDR3 DNA reads TGTGCCAGCAGCCAAGGATTTTTCGGGCTAGCGGACAATGAGCAGTTCTTC. This sequence encodes CASSQGFFGLADNEQFF.

The chain uses TRBV7-9 and TRBJ2-3; 12 positions match TRBD2. V gave up 5 bases and J gave up 2 bases; unmatched junction bases: 11. Germline loops: CDR1 SEHNR, CDR2 FQNEAQ (reference sequence). This CDR3 contains 18 residues. CDR3 sequence: CASSDPWTSGNATDTQYF. CDR3 sequence (DNA): TGTGCCAGCAGCGATCCCTGGACTAGCGGGAACGCCACAGATACGCAGTATTTT.

Only a few counts were recorded for this clone. V gene TRBV5-1 combines with J gene TRBJ1-6; a weak D match, TRBD1 (6 bases). CDR1 SGHRS and CDR2 YFSETQ come from the germline V gene. The CDR3 length is 14 residues. V shed 2 bases and J shed 7 bases, with 10 bases lying between them. CDR3 amino acids: CASSLQGTNSPLHF. The DNA for the CDR3 is TGCGCCAGCAGCTTACAGGGTACGAATTCACCCCTCCACTTT.

This clone was seen once. The rearrangement links TRBV28 to TRBJ1-4; D not resolved. This CDR3 has 14 amino acids. Germline V gene data show CDR1 as MDHEN and CDR2 as SYDVKM. V shed 2 bases and J shed 0 bases, with 4 bases lying between them. The CDR3 coding sequence is TGTGCCAGCAGTTTACAGGCAACTAATGAAAAACTGTTTTTT. As protein: CASSLQATNEKLFF.

This rearrangement joins TRBV2 to TRBJ1-1; TRBD1 is a possible D gene (6 bases). The CDR3 consists of 13 residues. Trimming left V 7 bases short and J 6 bases short, with 15 bases between. Looked up from germline, CDR1 is SNHLY and CDR2 is FYNNEI. The CDR3 DNA reads TGTGCCAGCAATACAGGGACAAGGCCTGAAGCTTTCTTT. Amino acid sequence: CASNTGTRPEAFF.

This clone was detected a few times. The rearrangement joins TRBV5-1 to TRBJ2-5; 7 bases align to TRBD1. Judging by the DNA end, TRBJ2-7 fits better; the J call may be wrong. From germline, CDR1 is SGHRS and CDR2 YFSETQ. This CDR3 is 13 amino acids long. CDR3 loop: CASSTGQSYEQYF. The CDR3 DNA reads TGCGCCAGCAGCACGGGACAGTCCTACGAGCAGTACTTC.

The chain is built from TRBV9 and TRBJ2-5; 11 positions agree with TRBD1. V lost 3 bases to trimming and J lost 2 bases; unmatched junction nucleotides: 12. The CDR3 length is 18 residues. Germline V gene sequence: CDR1 SGDLS, CDR2 YYNGEE. The CDR3 reads CASSEPGQGGESQETQYF. CDR3 DNA sequence: TGTGCCAGCAGCGAGCCGGGACAGGGGGGAGAATCTCAAGAGACCCAGTACTTC. Looking up the rest from reference TRBV9 and TRBJ2-5 gives the full variable domain: DSGVTQTPKHLITATGQRVTLRCSPRSGDLSVYWYQQSLDQGLQFLIQYYNGEERAKGNILERFSAQQFPDLHSELNLSSLELGDSALYFCASSEPGQGGESQETQYFGPGTRLLVL.

This chain uses TRBV29-1 with TRBJ2-7, with 8 positions matching TRBD1. Germline lookup yields CDR1 SQVTM and CDR2 ANQGSEA. The CDR3 covers 12 residues. The V gene end was trimmed by 7 bases and the J gene end by 2 bases; junction bases not matched to a gene: 4. In nucleotides, the CDR3 is TGCAGCGCGAGGGACAGGACCTACGAGCAGTACTTC. Residues: CSARDRTYEQYF.

J is TRBJ2-1 and V is TRBV5-1; the D gene is possibly TRBD2 (6 bases). The CDR3 sequence is 16 residues long. Germline loops: CDR1 SGHRS, CDR2 YFSETQ. V lost 4 bases to trimming and J lost 2 bases, with 16 bases between them. The CDR3 is CASSLRLGNTYNEQFF. The CDR3 DNA is TGCGCCAGCAGCCTACGACTAGGAAACACCTACAATGAGCAGTTCTTC.

The genes are TRBV4-1 and TRBJ2-1; TRBD2 aligns across 8 bases. There are 18 residues in the CDR3. Per the germline V gene, CDR1 is MGHRA and CDR2 is YSYEKL. V was clipped by 1 base and J by 0 bases; unmatched bases: 8. The CDR3 protein is CASSQGLAGSSSYNEQFF. Here the CDR3 DNA reads TGCGCCAGCAGCCAAGGGCTAGCGGGCTCCAGCTCCTACAATGAGCAGTTCTTC.